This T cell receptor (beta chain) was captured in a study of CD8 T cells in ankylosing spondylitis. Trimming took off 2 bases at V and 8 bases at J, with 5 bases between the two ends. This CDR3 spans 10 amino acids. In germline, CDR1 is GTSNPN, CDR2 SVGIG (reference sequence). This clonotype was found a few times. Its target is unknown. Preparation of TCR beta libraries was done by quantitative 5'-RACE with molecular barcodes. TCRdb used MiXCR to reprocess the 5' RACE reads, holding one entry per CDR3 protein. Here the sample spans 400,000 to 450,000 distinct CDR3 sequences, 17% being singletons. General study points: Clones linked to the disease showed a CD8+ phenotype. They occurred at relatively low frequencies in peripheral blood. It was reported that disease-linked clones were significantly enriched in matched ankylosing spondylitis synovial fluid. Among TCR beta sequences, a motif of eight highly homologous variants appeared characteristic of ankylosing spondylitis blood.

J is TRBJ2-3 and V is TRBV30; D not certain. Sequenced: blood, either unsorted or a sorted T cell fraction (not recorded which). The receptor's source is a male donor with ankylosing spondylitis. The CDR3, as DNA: TGTGCCTGGAGTTGGGGTACGCAGTATTTT. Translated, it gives CAWSWGTQYF. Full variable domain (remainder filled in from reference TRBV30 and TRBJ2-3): SQTIHQWPATLVQPVGSPLSLECTVEGTSNPNLYWYRQAAGRGLQLLFYSVGIGQISSEVPQNLSASRPQDRQFILSSKKLLLSDSGFYLCAWSWGTQYFGPGTRLTVL.